This is a list of T cell receptor beta chains from one sample in a study of PD-L1 blockade in urothelial cancer. Produced via immunoSEQ multiplex PCR; TCRdb's table is partial and in-frame only. Altogether some 79,000 clones are present, over 80% being singletons, with the ten largest covering around 9.5%. The sample here was PBMCs, taken around atezolizumab (anti-PD-L1) treatment. Receptor source: a man aged 65 to 79 with urothelial cancer. Both conserved end residues are part of each CDR3. The order of the fields is V gene, J gene, D gene, clone size, CDR3 DNA, CDR3 protein. A D gene is named only where the DNA matches it firmly. Some rows have no size entry. The others give once, few or many, or a class for an expanded clone.

v_call: TRBV11-2; j_call: TRBJ1-2; d_call: -; clone_size: -; cdr3_nt: TGTGCCAGCAGCTTATGGCAGGGAAACTATGGCTACACCTTC; cdr3_aa: CASSLWQGNYGYTF
v_call: TRBV7-9; j_call: TRBJ2-1; d_call: TRBD2; clone_size: few; cdr3_nt: TGTGCCAGCAGACCTCGTGGACTAGCGGAGCACCACAATGAGCAGTTCTTC; cdr3_aa: CASRPRGLAEHHNEQFF
v_call: TRBV29-1; j_call: TRBJ2-7; d_call: TRBD1; clone_size: -; cdr3_nt: TGCAGCGTCCCGACAGGGTCCGGCGAGCAGTACTTC; cdr3_aa: CSVPTGSGEQYF
v_call: TRBV18; j_call: TRBJ2-7; d_call: -; clone_size: -; cdr3_nt: TGTGCCAGCTCCTTACAGGGCAGGGAGGGTCCGCAGTACTTC; cdr3_aa: CASSLQGREGPQYF
v_call: TRBV19; j_call: TRBJ2-7; d_call: -; clone_size: -; cdr3_nt: TGTGCCAGTAGTGAACAGGGGGGGGCCTTACCTAACGAGCAGTACTTC; cdr3_aa: CASSEQGGALPNEQYF
v_call: TRBV30; j_call: TRBJ1-3; d_call: TRBD1; clone_size: -; cdr3_nt: TGTGCCTGGAGTGGTGACAGGGTCGGAAACACCATATATTTT; cdr3_aa: CAWSGDRVGNTIYF
v_call: TRBV7-9; j_call: TRBJ2-2; d_call: TRBD2; clone_size: once; cdr3_nt: TGTGCCAGCAGCTTAGGGGGACTAGCGGGGGCCTACACCGGGGAGCTGTTTTTT; cdr3_aa: CASSLGGLAGAYTGELFF
v_call: TRBV5-8; j_call: TRBJ2-2; d_call: TRBD1; clone_size: -; cdr3_nt: TGTGCCAGCAGCTCAGGGACAGGGGGCATTGACACCGGGGAGCTGTTTTTT; cdr3_aa: CASSSGTGGIDTGELFF
v_call: TRBV7-8; j_call: TRBJ1-1; d_call: TRBD1; clone_size: few; cdr3_nt: TGTGCCAGCAGCTCAAGGACAGGGCGGAGCACTGAAGCTTTCTTT; cdr3_aa: CASSSRTGRSTEAFF
v_call: TRBV2; j_call: TRBJ2-5; d_call: TRBD2; clone_size: -; cdr3_nt: TGTGCCAGCACCGGGACTAGAGAGGAGACCCAGTACTTC; cdr3_aa: CASTGTREETQYF
v_call: TRBV7-3; j_call: TRBJ2-1; d_call: TRBD2; clone_size: -; cdr3_nt: TGTGCCAGCAGCTTGGGACTAGCGGGAGTTGGGGGCAATGAGCAGTTCTTC; cdr3_aa: CASSLGLAGVGGNEQFF
v_call: TRBV7-9; j_call: TRBJ1-2; d_call: TRBD1; clone_size: -; cdr3_nt: TGTGCCAGCAGCTTCTCTCCCCGGACAGGGGAGGGGTACGGCTACACCTTC; cdr3_aa: CASSFSPRTGEGYGYTF
v_call: TRBV6-5; j_call: TRBJ2-6; d_call: -; clone_size: -; cdr3_nt: TGTGCCAGCAGTAAACACCCCTCTGGGGCCAACGTCCTGACTTTC; cdr3_aa: CASSKHPSGANVLTF
v_call: TRBV7-3; j_call: TRBJ2-7; d_call: TRBD2; clone_size: -; cdr3_nt: TGTGCCAGCAGCCCCTCGGGGGGCTACGAGCAGTACTTC; cdr3_aa: CASSPSGGYEQYF
v_call: TRBV7-8; j_call: TRBJ2-3; d_call: -; clone_size: -; cdr3_nt: TGTGCCAGCGCTTGGGCCCGCGATACGCAGTATTTT; cdr3_aa: CASAWARDTQYF
v_call: TRBV5-4; j_call: TRBJ1-2; d_call: TRBD1; clone_size: once; cdr3_nt: TGTGCCAGCAGCGAGACAGGGAGCTATGGCTACACCTTC; cdr3_aa: CASSETGSYGYTF
v_call: TRBV27; j_call: TRBJ2-1; d_call: -; clone_size: -; cdr3_nt: TGTGCCAGCAGTTTCGTACAGGGCAATGAGCAGTTCTTC; cdr3_aa: CASSFVQGNEQFF
v_call: TRBV27; j_call: TRBJ2-3; d_call: TRBD2; clone_size: -; cdr3_nt: TGTGCCAGCAGCGAAATCGGACTAGCGGGAGTGGGGACAGATACGCAGTATTTT; cdr3_aa: CASSEIGLAGVGTDTQYF
v_call: TRBV5-1; j_call: TRBJ2-2; d_call: TRBD2; clone_size: -; cdr3_nt: TGCGCCAGCAGCTACGGACTAGCGGAAACCGGGGAGCTGTTTTTT; cdr3_aa: CASSYGLAETGELFF
v_call: TRBV27; j_call: TRBJ2-5; d_call: TRBD2; clone_size: -; cdr3_nt: TGTGCCAGCAGTCGCGGGGGTCAAGAGACCCAGTACTTC; cdr3_aa: CASSRGGQETQYF
v_call: TRBV6-5; j_call: TRBJ2-7; d_call: TRBD1; clone_size: -; cdr3_nt: TGTGCCAGCAGTAAGACCGGGACAGGGAAGCACGAGCAGTACTTC; cdr3_aa: CASSKTGTGKHEQYF
v_call: TRBV7-2; j_call: TRBJ2-7; d_call: -; clone_size: -; cdr3_nt: TGTGCCAGCAGCCGAGGGCGTCTCCAAGGGCAGTACTTC; cdr3_aa: CASSRGRLQGQYF
v_call: TRBV15; j_call: TRBJ1-2; d_call: -; clone_size: -; cdr3_nt: TGTGCCACCAGCAGAGGGAAGGGGCACACCTATGGCTACACCTTC; cdr3_aa: CATSRGKGHTYGYTF
v_call: TRBV6-6; j_call: TRBJ2-7; d_call: TRBD1; clone_size: few; cdr3_nt: TGTGCCAGCAGTTACCCAGGACAGGGGCAAGGGCAGTACTTC; cdr3_aa: CASSYPGQGQGQYF
v_call: TRBV5-1; j_call: TRBJ2-7; d_call: TRBD2; clone_size: -; cdr3_nt: TGCGCCAGCAGCTTGGGGACTAGCGGGAGGGCTGGCGAGCAGTACTTC; cdr3_aa: CASSLGTSGRAGEQYF
v_call: TRBV9; j_call: TRBJ2-3; d_call: TRBD1; clone_size: -; cdr3_nt: TGTGCCAGCAGCGTAGGGACAGGGGAGGGTACAGATACGCAGTATTTT; cdr3_aa: CASSVGTGEGTDTQYF
v_call: TRBV30; j_call: TRBJ2-3; d_call: TRBD1; clone_size: once; cdr3_nt: TGTGCCTGGAGTGGCGGGACAGGGGGAACAGATACGCAGTATTTT; cdr3_aa: CAWSGGTGGTDTQYF
v_call: TRBV19; j_call: TRBJ2-1; d_call: -; clone_size: -; cdr3_nt: TGTGCCAGTAGTATTCTCACCGCGAGCTCCTACAATGAGCAGTTCTTC; cdr3_aa: CASSILTASSYNEQFF
v_call: TRBV11-2; j_call: TRBJ2-3; d_call: -; clone_size: -; cdr3_nt: TGTGCCAGCAGCCTTAGCCGACCTAGCACAGATACGCAGTATTTT; cdr3_aa: CASSLSRPSTDTQYF
v_call: TRBV19; j_call: TRBJ1-2; d_call: TRBD1; clone_size: few; cdr3_nt: TGTGCCAGTAGTATACGGGACAGGGCATTAGCTAACTATGGCTACACCTTC; cdr3_aa: CASSIRDRALANYGYTF
v_call: TRBV7-9; j_call: TRBJ2-4; d_call: -; clone_size: -; cdr3_nt: TGTGCCAGCAGCTTAGGTAGGGGGACCAAAAACATTCAGTACTTC; cdr3_aa: CASSLGRGTKNIQYF
v_call: TRBV5-5; j_call: TRBJ2-5; d_call: TRBD2; clone_size: -; cdr3_nt: TGTGCCAGCAGCTTGGCCGTAGGACTGGGGGGGTCGTACCAAGAGACCCAGTACTTC; cdr3_aa: CASSLAVGLGGSYQETQYF
v_call: TRBV11-2; j_call: TRBJ2-2; d_call: TRBD2; clone_size: -; cdr3_nt: TGTGCCAGCAGCCCTAGAAGACTAGCGGGAGGGGGTTCCGGGGAGCTGTTTTTT; cdr3_aa: CASSPRRLAGGGSGELFF
v_call: TRBV5-1; j_call: TRBJ1-1; d_call: TRBD1; clone_size: -; cdr3_nt: TGCGCCAGCAGCTTGGGACAGGGGGCGGTTAGCACTGAAGCTTTCTTT; cdr3_aa: CASSLGQGAVSTEAFF
v_call: TRBV7-9; j_call: TRBJ1-1; d_call: -; clone_size: -; cdr3_nt: TGTGCCAGCAGCTTAGTGATGGGGGGTAGGACTGAAGCTTTCTTT; cdr3_aa: CASSLVMGGRTEAFF
v_call: TRBV2; j_call: TRBJ1-3; d_call: -; clone_size: -; cdr3_nt: TGTGCCAGCAGTGAAGGACAGCTTCCTGGAAACACCATATATTTT; cdr3_aa: CASSEGQLPGNTIYF
v_call: TRBV6-1; j_call: TRBJ2-5; d_call: TRBD2; clone_size: -; cdr3_nt: TGTGCCAGCAGTGAAGTCCTAGCGGGGGAGGGGACCCAGTACTTC; cdr3_aa: CASSEVLAGEGTQYF
v_call: TRBV11-3; j_call: TRBJ1-6; d_call: TRBD1; clone_size: -; cdr3_nt: TGTGCCAGCAGCCCCGCGGCTAACAGGGGTAATTCACCCCTCCACTTT; cdr3_aa: CASSPAANRGNSPLHF
v_call: TRBV2; j_call: TRBJ2-3; d_call: -; clone_size: -; cdr3_nt: TGTGCCAGCAGTCCCCTTAGCACAGATACGCAGTATTTT; cdr3_aa: CASSPLSTDTQYF
v_call: TRBV13; j_call: TRBJ1-1; d_call: TRBD1; clone_size: -; cdr3_nt: TGTGCCAGCAGGGGGACAGGGGGCGGGAACACTGAAGCTTTCTTT; cdr3_aa: CASRGTGGGNTEAFF
v_call: TRBV29-1; j_call: TRBJ2-3; d_call: -; clone_size: -; cdr3_nt: TGCAGCGTTGAAGGTCAGGGCGGCACAGATACGCAGTATTTT; cdr3_aa: CSVEGQGGTDTQYF
v_call: TRBV5-1; j_call: TRBJ2-1; d_call: -; clone_size: -; cdr3_nt: TGCGCCAGCAGCGGGGCGGCGGGGAGTAGCTCCTACAATGAGCAGTTCTTC; cdr3_aa: CASSGAAGSSSYNEQFF
v_call: TRBV2; j_call: TRBJ1-2; d_call: -; clone_size: few; cdr3_nt: TGTGCCCGCCTACAGGGACCAAACTATGGCTACACCTTC; cdr3_aa: CARLQGPNYGYTF
v_call: TRBV7-9; j_call: TRBJ1-1; d_call: -; clone_size: -; cdr3_nt: TGTGCCAGCAGCTCCATGGGGGGGAACACTGAAGCTTTCTTT; cdr3_aa: CASSSMGGNTEAFF
v_call: TRBV2; j_call: TRBJ1-2; d_call: TRBD1; clone_size: -; cdr3_nt: TGTGCCAGCAGTGGGACAGGGATAAACTATGGCTACACCTTC; cdr3_aa: CASSGTGINYGYTF
v_call: TRBV7-9; j_call: TRBJ1-2; d_call: -; clone_size: once; cdr3_nt: TGTGCCAGCAGCTTGGGCAGAGACTATGGCTACACCTTC; cdr3_aa: CASSLGRDYGYTF
v_call: TRBV5-1; j_call: TRBJ2-5; d_call: -; clone_size: -; cdr3_nt: TGCGCCAGCAGCTTGGTCCGGGAGACCCAGTACTTC; cdr3_aa: CASSLVRETQYF
v_call: TRBV21-1; j_call: TRBJ2-2; d_call: -; clone_size: -; cdr3_nt: TGTGCCAGCAGCAACCAGGGCGGGGAGCTGTTTTTT; cdr3_aa: CASSNQGGELFF